One and the same sample provided the 27 T cell receptor beta chains below, sequenced in a study of T cells after yellow fever vaccination. TCRdb reprocessed the 5' RACE reads with MiXCR, giving one entry per CDR3 protein. The sample records around 310,000 distinct CDR3 sequences, roughly 9.4% being singletons. Here the sequenced sample was PBMCs, taken on the day of the first yellow fever vaccination. All receptors derive from a man younger than 35 who received the YFV17D yellow fever vaccine.

This clonotype was counted many times. This chain connects TRBV5-5 to TRBJ1-1; a weak D match, TRBD1 (5 bases). V was trimmed by 5 bases and J by 11 bases, leaving 22 bases between them. There are 14 residues in the CDR3. Germline CDR1 SGHKS, CDR2 YYEKEE (reference sequence). In DNA, the CDR3 is TGTGCCAGCAGGTCGATTAGGGGAGGAGTACGCGCTTTCTTT. Its translation: CASRSIRGGVRAFF.

The table lists this clonotype with a few counts. V gene TRBV6-6 combines with J gene TRBJ2-7; D is unresolved. This CDR3 has 13 amino acids. CDR1 is MNHNY, CDR2 SVGAGI, per germline (reference sequence). V was shortened by 0 bases and J by 6 bases, with 9 bases between the two germline ends. The CDR3 sequence: CASSYSPVREQYV. For the CDR3, the DNA is TGTGCCAGCAGTTACTCCCCCGTTCGCGAGCAGTACGTC.

The chain employs TRBV14 and TRBJ2-5, with a possible D match to TRBD2 (5 bases). The CDR3 extends over 13 amino acids. Per the germline V gene, CDR1 is SGHDN and CDR2 is FVKESK. V lost 4 bases and J 3 bases, leaving 9 bases between the germline ends. The CDR3 region is CASSRVGEETQYF. The CDR3 coding sequence is TGTGCCAGCAGCCGGGTGGGAGAAGAGACCCAGTACTTC.

This clonotype turned up a few times. The genes are TRBV6-5 and TRBJ1-2; 7 positions match TRBD1. Germline V lookup: CDR1 MNHEY, CDR2 SVGAGI. The trim removed 0 bases at V and 8 bases at J, leaving 6 bases unmatched. The CDR3 length is 14 residues. This CDR3 reads CASSYSDRAGGYTF. In DNA, the CDR3 is TGTGCCAGCAGTTACTCCGACAGGGCCGGAGGCTACACCTTC.

The table lists this clonotype with a few counts. V and J are TRBV7-2 and TRBJ2-5; D perhaps matches TRBD1 (7 bases). V gave up 4 bases and J gave up 1 base, with 13 bases separating them. The length of the CDR3 is 15 residues. Germline CDR1 SGHTA, CDR2 FQGNSA. CDR3 bases: TGTGCCAGCAGCTGGGGGGACAGCCTCCAAGAGACCCAGTACTTC. It specifies CASSWGDSLQETQYF. Full variable domain (outside the CDR3, taken from reference TRBV7-2 and TRBJ2-5): GAGVSQSPSNKVTEKGKDVELRCDPISGHTALYWYRQSLGQGLEFLIYFQGNSAPDKSGLPSDRFSAERTGGSVSTLTIQRTQQEDSAVYLCASSWGDSLQETQYFGPGTRLLVL.

This chain links TRBV5-1 with TRBJ2-3; D might be TRBD2 (5 bases). CDR3 size: 16 residues. V lost 4 bases, J lost 2 bases, and 17 bases lay in between. CDR1 is SGHRS and CDR2 is YFSETQ in the germline V gene. The CDR3 region is CASSPIRGVFTDTQYF. The CDR3 DNA reads as TGCGCCAGCAGCCCTATACGGGGAGTATTCACAGATACGCAGTATTTT.

The chain recombines TRBV5-4 with TRBJ2-5; 7 bases map to TRBD2. Per the germline V gene, CDR1 is SGHNT and CDR2 is YYREEE (reference sequence). Trimming at V came to 8 bases and at J to 1 base, leaving 11 bases not matched to a gene. The CDR3 is 15 residues long. The CDR3 nucleotides are TGTGCCAGTACCCAGGCGGGGGTCTCCCAAGAGACCCAGTACTTC. Translating it yields CASTQAGVSQETQYF.

The chain is built from TRBV4-1 and TRBJ1-2; D is unclear. Per the germline V gene, CDR1 is MGHRA and CDR2 is YSYEKL. This CDR3 is 15 amino acids long. V lost 2 bases to trimming and J lost 8 bases, with 18 bases between them. CDR3 residues: CASSQPRSGNDGYTF. In DNA, the CDR3 is TGCGCCAGCAGCCAACCCCGGTCCGGGAACGACGGCTACACCTTC.

This clonotype occurred a few times. V usage is TRBV5-1 and J usage is TRBJ1-1; D ambiguous. Germline V gene sequence: CDR1 SGHRS, CDR2 YFSETQ. The CDR3 extends over 13 amino acids. With 6 bases removed from V and 1 base from J, the gap between germline ends came to 10 bases. The CDR3 loop reads CASTLRENTEAFF. CDR3 sequence (DNA): TGCGCCAGCACCCTTCGGGAGAACACTGAAGCTTTCTTT.

Many counts were recorded for this clonotype. V and J are TRBV4-1 and TRBJ2-1, with 12 bases identical to TRBD2. The CDR3 is 14 amino acids. V was clipped by 5 bases and J by 6 bases; unmatched bases: 2. Germline V gene data show CDR1 as MGHRA and CDR2 as YSYEKL. The chain's CDR3 is CASSASGGANEQFF. Here the CDR3 DNA reads TGCGCCAGCAGCGCTAGCGGGGGGGCCAATGAGCAGTTCTTC.

There are many counts of this clonotype. V gene TRBV4-1 combines with J gene TRBJ2-3; 8 bases match TRBD1. V trimming: 2 bases; J trimming: 4 bases; junction bases outside the gene matches: 11. This CDR3 is 17 amino acids long. The germline gives CDR1 MGHRA, CDR2 YSYEKL. CDR3 region: CASSQIGRDRLADTQYF. The CDR3 coding sequence is TGCGCCAGCAGCCAAATTGGCCGGGACAGGTTGGCAGATACGCAGTATTTT.

This clonotype was detected a few times. The chain joins TRBV6-5 to TRBJ2-7; D gene uncertain. Germline values: CDR1 MNHEY, CDR2 SVGAGI. V lost 0 bases to trimming and J lost 5 bases, with 14 bases between them. The CDR3 sequence is 15 residues long. The CDR3 reads CASSYSTAGANEQYF. Written as DNA, the CDR3 is TGTGCCAGCAGTTACTCAACGGCAGGAGCGAACGAGCAGTACTTC.

In its sample, this clonotype was seen a few times. The CDR3 bases are TGTGCCAGCAGTCGAGACGGGACAGGGGGATACGAGCAGTACTTC. Its translation is CASSRDGTGGYEQYF. The rearrangement links TRBV6-1 to TRBJ2-7, with TRBD1 identical over 11 bases. The V gene end was trimmed by 5 bases and the J gene end by 4 bases; junction bases not matched to a gene: 7. Germline V lookup: CDR1 MNHNS, CDR2 SASEGT. The CDR3 runs to 15 residues.

This clonotype was counted between two and nine times. The gene calls are TRBV7-3 and TRBJ1-2; D possibly corresponds to TRBD1 (5 bases). CDR1 and CDR2 (germline): SGHTA, FQGTGA. V lost 2 bases to trimming and J lost 0 bases, with 13 bases between them. CDR3 length: 16 residues. CDR3 residues: CASSLGPGRANYGYTF. For the CDR3, the DNA is TGTGCCAGCAGCTTAGGGCCAGGGCGAGCTAACTATGGCTACACCTTC.

This clonotype appeared a few times. V and J are TRBV9 and TRBJ1-3; D perhaps matches TRBD1 (6 bases). The V gene's germline CDR1 is SGDLS and CDR2 YYNGEE. V was pared by 0 bases and J by 0 bases, with 13 bases between. The CDR3 length is 17 residues. The DNA for the CDR3 is TGTGCCAGCAGCGTAGGTGGGACATCCCGCTCTGGAAACACCATATATTTT. Protein: CASSVGGTSRSGNTIYF.

The gene calls are TRBV3-1 and TRBJ2-7; 7 bases fit TRBD1. CDR1 and CDR2 (germline): LGHDT, YNNKEL (reference sequence). The CDR3 is 15 residues long. The trim removed 1 base at V and 2 bases at J, leaving 5 bases unmatched. CDR3 residues: CASSQGRQGAYEQYF. CDR3 bases: TGTGCCAGCAGCCAAGGTCGGCAGGGGGCCTACGAGCAGTACTTC.

The chain employs TRBV4-1 and TRBJ2-1, with a possible D match to TRBD1 (6 bases). Germline loops: CDR1 MGHRA, CDR2 YSYEKL. This CDR3 comprises 15 residues. V shed 4 bases and J shed 5 bases, with 15 bases lying between them. CDR3 sequence reads: CASSRPLGGNNEQFF. CDR3 nucleotides: TGCGCCAGCAGCCGGCCCTTAGGGGGAAACAATGAGCAGTTCTTC.

The CDR3 here is CATSPLWGSEAFF. The CDR3 DNA reads as TGTGCCACCAGCCCACTTTGGGGGTCGGAAGCTTTCTTT. The J gene is TRBJ1-1, the V gene TRBV15, with TRBD1 as a possible D gene (5 bases). This CDR3 region has 13 residues. Germline CDR1 reads LNHNV; CDR2 reads YYDKDF (reference sequence). V gave up 5 bases and J gave up 8 bases, with 15 bases separating them.

This clonotype was seen repeatedly, ten times or more. The chain combines TRBV5-1 with TRBJ1-1; D is undetermined. The V and J ends lost 5 bases and 1 base respectively, with 9 bases between them. The CDR3 consists of 13 residues. Germline V lookup: CDR1 SGHRS, CDR2 YFSETQ. The CDR3 DNA reads as TGCGCCAGCAGACCTACAGCGAACACTGAAGCTTTCTTT. It codes for CASRPTANTEAFF.

Concerning this clonotype itself: Given a much more abundant clone one base away, this may be a read error. This rearrangement joins TRBV5-1 to TRBJ2-1, with 8 nucleotides matching TRBD2. The trim removed 4 bases at V and 5 bases at J, leaving 8 bases unmatched. Germline loops: CDR1 SGHRS, CDR2 YFSETQ. The CDR3 totals 15 residues. The CDR3 DNA sequence: TGCGCCAGCAGCATCGGACTAGCCACAGACAATGAGCAGTTCTTC. Its protein product is CASSIGLATDNEQFF.

This rearrangement joins TRBV12-3 or TRBV12-4 to TRBJ2-1; 9 positions agree with TRBD1. V trimming: 7 bases; J trimming: 5 bases; junction bases outside the gene matches: 6. CDR3 length equals 14 residues. The CDR3 bases are TGTGCCAGCAACCTACAGGGGGCGAACAATGAGCAGTTCTTC. This gives the protein CASNLQGANNEQFF.

The chain uses TRBV5-5 and TRBJ2-2; D unresolved. Between the trimmed V and J ends, which lost 2 bases and 4 bases, there was a span of 9 bases. This CDR3 has 14 residues. Germline CDR1 and CDR2: SGHKS and YYEKEE (reference sequence). This chain's CDR3 is CASSFGRSTGELFF. CDR3 nucleotide sequence: TGTGCCAGCAGCTTTGGGCGAAGCACCGGGGAGCTGTTTTTT.

The chain has TRBV5-1 and TRBJ2-7, with D perhaps given as TRBD1 or TRBD2 (5 bases each). CDR1 SGHRS and CDR2 YFSETQ come from the germline V gene. This CDR3 region has 14 residues. Trimming removed 4 bases at V and 4 bases at J, with 15 bases between. In DNA form, the CDR3 reads TGCGCCAGCAGCGTGAGGGCAGGGAATTACGAGCAGTACTTC. As protein: CASSVRAGNYEQYF. The full variable domain, in which reference TRBV5-1 and TRBJ2-7 provide the parts outside the CDR3, is KAGVTQTPRYLIKTRGQQVTLSCSPISGHRSVSWYQQTPGQGLQFLFEYFSETQRNKGNFPGRFSGRQFSNSRSEMNVSTLELGDSALYLCASSVRAGNYEQYFGPGTRLTVT.

This clonotype was seen a few times. The CDR3 sequence: CASSQERWGDYGYTF. The CDR3 DNA sequence: TGCGCCAGCAGCCAAGAGCGGTGGGGGGACTATGGCTACACCTTC. The V and J genes are TRBV4-3 and TRBJ1-2; possible D gene TRBD1, 5 bases. The length of the CDR3 is 15 residues. V lost 0 bases, J lost 3 bases, and 11 bases lay in between. CDR1 and CDR2 (germline): LGHNA, YSLEER.

The rearrangement uses TRBV20-1 and TRBJ2-7; D possibly corresponds to TRBD2 (6 bases). Germline values: CDR1 DFQATT, CDR2 SNEGSKA (reference sequence). The V gene lost 3 bases and the J gene lost 2 bases, with 8 bases spanning the gap. The CDR3 spans 12 residues. CDR3 bases: TGCAGTGCTAGTCTAGCGACCTACGAGCAGTACGTC. Protein product: CSASLATYEQYV.

Only a few counts were recorded for this clonotype. This sequence joins TRBV20-1 and TRBJ2-7; D is possibly TRBD1 (8 bases). The germline V gene has CDR1 DFQATT and CDR2 SNEGSKA (reference sequence). CDR3 length: 12 residues. In nucleotides, the CDR3 is TGCAGTGCTCTCTCTGGGAGGGGACAGGTGTCCGTC. Translating gives CSALSGRGQVSV.

This clonotype was counted only a few times. J is TRBJ2-7 and V is TRBV4-1; possibly TRBD2 for D (6 bases). CDR3 length equals 15 residues. CDR1 is MGHRA, CDR2 YSYEKL, per germline. V was trimmed by 0 bases and J by 4 bases, leaving 13 bases between them. For the CDR3, the DNA is TGCGCCAGCAGCCAAGATAGGCGGGGATCATACGAGCAGTACTTC. Translating gives CASSQDRRGSYEQYF.